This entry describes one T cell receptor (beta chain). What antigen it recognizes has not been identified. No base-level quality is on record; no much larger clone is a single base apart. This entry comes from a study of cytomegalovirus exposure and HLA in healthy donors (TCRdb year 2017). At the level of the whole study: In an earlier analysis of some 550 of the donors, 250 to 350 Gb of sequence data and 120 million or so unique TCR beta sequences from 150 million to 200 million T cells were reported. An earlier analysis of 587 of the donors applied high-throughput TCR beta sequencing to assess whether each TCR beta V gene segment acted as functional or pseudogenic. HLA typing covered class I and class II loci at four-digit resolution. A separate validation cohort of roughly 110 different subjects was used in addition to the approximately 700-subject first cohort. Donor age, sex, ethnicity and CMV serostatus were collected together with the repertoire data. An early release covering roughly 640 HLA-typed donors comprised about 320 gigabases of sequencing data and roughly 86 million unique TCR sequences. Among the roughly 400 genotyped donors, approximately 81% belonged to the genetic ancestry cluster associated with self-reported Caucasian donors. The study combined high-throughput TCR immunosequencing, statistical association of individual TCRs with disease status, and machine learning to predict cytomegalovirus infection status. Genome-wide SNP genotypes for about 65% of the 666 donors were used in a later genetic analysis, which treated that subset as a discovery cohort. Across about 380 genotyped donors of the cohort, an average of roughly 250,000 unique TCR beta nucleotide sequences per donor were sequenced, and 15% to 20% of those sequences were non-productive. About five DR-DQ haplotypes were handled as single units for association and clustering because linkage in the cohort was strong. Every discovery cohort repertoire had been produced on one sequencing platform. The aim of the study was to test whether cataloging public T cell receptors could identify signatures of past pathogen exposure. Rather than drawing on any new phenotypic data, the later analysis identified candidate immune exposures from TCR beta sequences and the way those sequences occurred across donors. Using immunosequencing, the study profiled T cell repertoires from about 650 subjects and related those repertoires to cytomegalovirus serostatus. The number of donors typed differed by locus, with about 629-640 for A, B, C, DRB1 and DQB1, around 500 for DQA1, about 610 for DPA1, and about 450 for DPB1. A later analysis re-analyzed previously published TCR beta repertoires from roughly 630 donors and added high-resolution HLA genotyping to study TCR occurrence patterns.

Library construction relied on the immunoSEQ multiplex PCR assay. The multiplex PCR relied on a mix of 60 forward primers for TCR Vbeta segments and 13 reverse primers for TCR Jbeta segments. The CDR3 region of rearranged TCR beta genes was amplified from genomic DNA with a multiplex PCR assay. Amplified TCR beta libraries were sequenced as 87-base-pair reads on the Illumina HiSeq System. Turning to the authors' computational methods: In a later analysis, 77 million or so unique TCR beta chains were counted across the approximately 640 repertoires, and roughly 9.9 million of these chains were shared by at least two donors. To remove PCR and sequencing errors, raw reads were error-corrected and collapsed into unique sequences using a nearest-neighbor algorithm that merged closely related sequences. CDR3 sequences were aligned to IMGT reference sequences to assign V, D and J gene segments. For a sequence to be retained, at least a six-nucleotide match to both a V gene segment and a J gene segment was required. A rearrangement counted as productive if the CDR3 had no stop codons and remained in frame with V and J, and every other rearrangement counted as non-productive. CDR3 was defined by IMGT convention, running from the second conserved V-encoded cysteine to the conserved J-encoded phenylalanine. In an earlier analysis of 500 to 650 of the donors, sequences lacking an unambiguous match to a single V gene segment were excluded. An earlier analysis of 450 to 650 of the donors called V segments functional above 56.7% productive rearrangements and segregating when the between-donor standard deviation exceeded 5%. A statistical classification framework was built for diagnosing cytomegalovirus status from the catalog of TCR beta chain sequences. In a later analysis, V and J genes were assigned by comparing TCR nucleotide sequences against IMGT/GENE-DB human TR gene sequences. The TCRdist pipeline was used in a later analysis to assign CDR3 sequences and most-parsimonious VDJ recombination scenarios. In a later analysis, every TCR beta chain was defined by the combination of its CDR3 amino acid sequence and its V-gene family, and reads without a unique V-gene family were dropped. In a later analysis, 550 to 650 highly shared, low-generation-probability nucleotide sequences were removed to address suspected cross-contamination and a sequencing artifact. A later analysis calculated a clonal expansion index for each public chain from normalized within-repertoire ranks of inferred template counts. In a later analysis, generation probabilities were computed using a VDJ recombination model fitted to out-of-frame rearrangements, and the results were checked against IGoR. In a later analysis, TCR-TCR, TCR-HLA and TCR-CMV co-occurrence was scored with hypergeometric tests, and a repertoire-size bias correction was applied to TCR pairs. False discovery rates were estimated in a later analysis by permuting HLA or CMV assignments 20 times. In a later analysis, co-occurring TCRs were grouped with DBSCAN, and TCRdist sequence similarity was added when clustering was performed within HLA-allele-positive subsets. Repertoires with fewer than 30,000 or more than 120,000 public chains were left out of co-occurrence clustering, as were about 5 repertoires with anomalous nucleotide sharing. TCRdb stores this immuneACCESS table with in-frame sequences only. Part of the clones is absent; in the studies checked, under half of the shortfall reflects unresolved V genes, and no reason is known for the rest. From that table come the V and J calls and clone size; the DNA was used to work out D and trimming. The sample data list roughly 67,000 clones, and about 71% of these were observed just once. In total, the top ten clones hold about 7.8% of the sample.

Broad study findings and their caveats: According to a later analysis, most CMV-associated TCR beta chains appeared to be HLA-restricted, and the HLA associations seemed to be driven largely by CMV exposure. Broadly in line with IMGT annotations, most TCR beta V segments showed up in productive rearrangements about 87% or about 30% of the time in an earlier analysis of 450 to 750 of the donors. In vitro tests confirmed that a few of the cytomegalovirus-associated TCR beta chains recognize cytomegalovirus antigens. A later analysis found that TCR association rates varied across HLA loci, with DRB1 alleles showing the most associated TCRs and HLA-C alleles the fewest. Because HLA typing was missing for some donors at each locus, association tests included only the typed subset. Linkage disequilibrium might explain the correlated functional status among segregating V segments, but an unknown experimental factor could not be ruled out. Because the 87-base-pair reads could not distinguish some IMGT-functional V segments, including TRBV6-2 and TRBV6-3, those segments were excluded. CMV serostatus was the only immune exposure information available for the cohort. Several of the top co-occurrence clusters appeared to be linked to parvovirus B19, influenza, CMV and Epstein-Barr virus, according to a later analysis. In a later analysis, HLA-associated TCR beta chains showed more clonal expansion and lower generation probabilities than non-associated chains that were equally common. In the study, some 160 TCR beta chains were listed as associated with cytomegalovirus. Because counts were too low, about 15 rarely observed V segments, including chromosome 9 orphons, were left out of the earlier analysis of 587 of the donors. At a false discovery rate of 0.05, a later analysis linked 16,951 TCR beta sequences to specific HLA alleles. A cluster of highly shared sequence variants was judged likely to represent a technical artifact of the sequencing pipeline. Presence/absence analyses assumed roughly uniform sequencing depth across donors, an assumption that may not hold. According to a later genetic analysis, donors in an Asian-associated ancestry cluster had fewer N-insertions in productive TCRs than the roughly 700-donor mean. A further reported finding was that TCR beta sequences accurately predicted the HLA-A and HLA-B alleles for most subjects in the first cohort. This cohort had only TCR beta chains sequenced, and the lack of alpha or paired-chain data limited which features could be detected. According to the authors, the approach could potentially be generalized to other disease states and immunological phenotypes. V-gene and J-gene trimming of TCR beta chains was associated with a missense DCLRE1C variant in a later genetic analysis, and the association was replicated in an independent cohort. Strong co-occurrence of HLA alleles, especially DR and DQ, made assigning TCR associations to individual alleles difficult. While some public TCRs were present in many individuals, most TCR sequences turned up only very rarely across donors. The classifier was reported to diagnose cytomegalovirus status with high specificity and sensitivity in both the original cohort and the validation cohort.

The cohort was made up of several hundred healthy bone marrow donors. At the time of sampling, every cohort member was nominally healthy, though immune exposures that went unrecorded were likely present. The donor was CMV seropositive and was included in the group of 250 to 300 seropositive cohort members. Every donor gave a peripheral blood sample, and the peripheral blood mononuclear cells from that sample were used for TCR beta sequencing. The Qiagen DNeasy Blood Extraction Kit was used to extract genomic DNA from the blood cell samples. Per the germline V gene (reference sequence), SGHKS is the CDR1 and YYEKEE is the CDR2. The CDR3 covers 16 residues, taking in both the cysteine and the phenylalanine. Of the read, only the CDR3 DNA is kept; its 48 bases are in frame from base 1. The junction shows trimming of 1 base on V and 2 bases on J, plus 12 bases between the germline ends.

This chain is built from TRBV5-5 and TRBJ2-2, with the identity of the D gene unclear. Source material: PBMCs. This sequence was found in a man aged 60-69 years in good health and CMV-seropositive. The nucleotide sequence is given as TGTGCCAGCAGCTTGATGATGGGCCCAAACACCGGGGAGCTGTTTTTT. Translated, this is CASSLMMGPNTGELFF. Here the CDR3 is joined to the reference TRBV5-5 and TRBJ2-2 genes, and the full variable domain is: DAGVTQSPTHLIKTRGQQVTLRCSPISGHKSVSWYQQVLGQGPQFIFQYYEKEERGRGNFPDRFSARQFPNYSSELNVNALLLGDSALYLCASSLMMGPNTGELFFGEGSRLTVL.